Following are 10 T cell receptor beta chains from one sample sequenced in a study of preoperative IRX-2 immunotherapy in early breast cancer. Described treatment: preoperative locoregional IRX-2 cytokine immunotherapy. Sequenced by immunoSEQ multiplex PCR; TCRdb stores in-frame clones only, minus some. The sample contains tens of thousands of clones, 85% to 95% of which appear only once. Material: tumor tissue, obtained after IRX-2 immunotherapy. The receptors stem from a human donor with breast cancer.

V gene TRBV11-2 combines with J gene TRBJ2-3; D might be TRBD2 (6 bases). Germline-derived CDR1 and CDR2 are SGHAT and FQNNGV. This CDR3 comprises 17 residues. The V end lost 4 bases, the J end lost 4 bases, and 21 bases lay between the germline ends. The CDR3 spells CASSSVLRGMGPDTQYF. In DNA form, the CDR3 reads TGTGCCAGCAGCTCTGTGCTTCGGGGGATGGGCCCAGATACGCAGTATTTT.

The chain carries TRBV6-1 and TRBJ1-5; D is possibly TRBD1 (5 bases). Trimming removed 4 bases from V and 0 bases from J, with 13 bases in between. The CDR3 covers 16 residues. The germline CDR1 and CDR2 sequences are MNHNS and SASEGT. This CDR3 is CASSAPTAYSNQPQHF. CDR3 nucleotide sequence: TGTGCCAGCAGTGCCCCGACAGCATATAGCAATCAGCCCCAGCATTTT.

CDR3 protein: CASSLGQAQRFTQYF. As DNA, the CDR3 is TGCGCCAGCAGCTTGGGACAGGCCCAGCGTTTTACGCAGTATTTT. The chain couples TRBV5-1 to TRBJ2-3; D possibly corresponds to TRBD1 (6 bases). The germline V gene has CDR1 SGHRS and CDR2 YFSETQ. V was shortened by 0 bases and J by 8 bases, with 16 bases between the two germline ends. There are 15 residues in the CDR3. Combining the CDR3 with reference TRBV5-1 and TRBJ2-3 gives the whole variable domain KAGVTQTPRYLIKTRGQQVTLSCSPISGHRSVSWYQQTPGQGLQFLFEYFSETQRNKGNFPGRFSGRQFSNSRSEMNVSTLELGDSALYLCASSLGQAQRFTQYFGPGTRLTVL.

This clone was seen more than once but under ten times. The CDR3 protein is CASSRIGELFF. The CDR3 DNA is TGTGCCAGCAGTCGCATCGGGGAGCTGTTTTTT. The V call is TRBV6-5, the J call TRBJ2-2; D unresolved. V lost 5 bases and J lost 7, with 5 bases in between. This CDR3 comprises 11 residues. Germline assignment: CDR1 MNHEY and CDR2 SVGAGI.

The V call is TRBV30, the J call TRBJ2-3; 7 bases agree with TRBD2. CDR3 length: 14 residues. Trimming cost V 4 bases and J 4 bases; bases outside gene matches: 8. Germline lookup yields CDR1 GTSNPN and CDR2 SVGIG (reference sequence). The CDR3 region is CAWKAGDRPDTQYF. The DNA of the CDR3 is TGTGCCTGGAAGGCGGGAGATCGCCCAGATACGCAGTATTTT.

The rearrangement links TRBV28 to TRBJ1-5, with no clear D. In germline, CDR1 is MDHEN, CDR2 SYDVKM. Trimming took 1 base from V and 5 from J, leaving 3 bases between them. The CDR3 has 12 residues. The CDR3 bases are TGTGCCAGCAGTTTATCCTATCAGCCCCAGCATTTT. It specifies CASSLSYQPQHF.

DNA of the CDR3: TGCGCCAGCAGTCAATCGGTTGCTCCCGGTGCGCAGTTCTTC. Its translation: CASSQSVAPGAQFF. This chain joins TRBV23-1 and TRBJ2-1; D gene ambiguous. TRBV23-1 is flagged as an ORF with uncertain function. The CDR3 is 14 residues long. Deletions cut 0 bases from V and 12 bases from J, with 15 bases between.

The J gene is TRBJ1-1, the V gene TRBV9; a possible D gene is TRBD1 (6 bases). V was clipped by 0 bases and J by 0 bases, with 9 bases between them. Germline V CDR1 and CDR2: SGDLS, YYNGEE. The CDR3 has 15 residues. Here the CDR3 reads CASSVEGVMNTEAFF. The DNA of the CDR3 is TGTGCCAGCAGCGTAGAGGGGGTAATGAACACTGAAGCTTTCTTT.

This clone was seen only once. CDR3 in DNA: TGTGCCAGCAGCCACCAGGGATCCAATGAGCAGTTCTTC. Protein sequence: CASSHQGSNEQFF. The chain couples TRBV7-8 to TRBJ2-1, with D possibly TRBD1 on 5 matching bases. Between the trimmed V and J ends, which lost 5 bases and 6 bases, there was a span of 11 bases. Per germline, CDR1 SGHVS and CDR2 FQNEAQ. The length of the CDR3 is 13 residues.

The CDR3 loop reads CASSSSGRRVLTEQYF. The CDR3 nucleotides read TGTGCCAGCAGTTCCTCGGGTAGGCGGGTACTGACCGAGCAGTACTTC. V and J are TRBV2 and TRBJ2-7; tentative D call: TRBD2 (5 bases). The CDR3 is 16 amino acids. Germline values: CDR1 SNHLY, CDR2 FYNNEI. V lost 5 bases and J lost 6, with 23 bases in between. Filled out from reference TRBV2 and TRBJ2-7, the complete variable domain reads EPEVTQTPSHQVTQMGQEVILRCVPISNHLYFYWYRQILGQKVEFLVSFYNNEISEKSEIFDDQFSVERPDGSNFTLKIRSTKLEDSAMYFCASSSSGRRVLTEQYFGPGTRLTVT.